This T cell receptor beta chain comes out of a study of Ad26.COV2.S vaccination and SARS-CoV-2 variants. Only in-frame clones appear in the TCRdb table, and some are missing; sequencing was by immunoSEQ multiplex PCR. The sample carries about 680,000 clones, roughly nine tenths recorded once. V gave up 3 bases and J gave up 8 bases, with 10 bases separating them. This CDR3 is 12 amino acids long. The V gene's germline CDR1 is MNHEY and CDR2 SVGAGI. The treatment was: 19 received Ad26.COV2.S at low or high dose, single or two shots; roughly 5 received placebo; per-sample allocation not given. Samples came from day 63 after the first vaccine or placebo injection. A Boston adult aged 18-55 years was the donor.

The sequencing used peripheral blood, collected in a trial of Ad26.COV2.S vaccine versus placebo. This sequence originates from a person between 18 and 65 years old who received the Ad26.COV2.S COVID-19 vaccine or a placebo. V usage is TRBV6-5 and J usage is TRBJ1-1; D gene ambiguous. The chain's CDR3 is CASSYAGSEAFF. The CDR3 region has the DNA TGTGCCAGCAGTTATGCGGGGTCGGAAGCTTTCTTT.